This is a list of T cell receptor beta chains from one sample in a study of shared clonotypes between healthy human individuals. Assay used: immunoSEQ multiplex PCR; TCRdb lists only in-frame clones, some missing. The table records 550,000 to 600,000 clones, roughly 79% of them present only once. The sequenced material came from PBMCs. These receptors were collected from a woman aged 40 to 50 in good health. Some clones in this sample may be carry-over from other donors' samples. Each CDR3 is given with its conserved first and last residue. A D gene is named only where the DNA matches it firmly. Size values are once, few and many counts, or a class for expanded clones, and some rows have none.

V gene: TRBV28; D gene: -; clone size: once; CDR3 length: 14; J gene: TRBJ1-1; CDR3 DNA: TGTGCCAGCAGGGCCCTGGAGGACGGATATGAAGCTTTCTTT; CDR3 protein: CASRALEDGYEAFF
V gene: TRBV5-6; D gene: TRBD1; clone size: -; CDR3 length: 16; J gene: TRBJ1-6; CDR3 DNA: TGTGCCAGCAGCCTGAACCGGGACAGGGGGTTGTCACCCCTCCACTTT; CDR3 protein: CASSLNRDRGLSPLHF
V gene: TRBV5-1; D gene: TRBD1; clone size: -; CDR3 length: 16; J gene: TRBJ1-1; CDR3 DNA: TGCGCCAGCAGAAACTGGCCCGGGACAGGGAAGACTGAAGCTTTCTTT; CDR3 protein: CASRNWPGTGKTEAFF
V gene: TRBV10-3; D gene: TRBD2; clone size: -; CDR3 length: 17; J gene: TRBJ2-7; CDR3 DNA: TGTGCCATCAGTGAGTCGGAGGGGACTAGCGGGAGGCACGAGCAGTACTTC; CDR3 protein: CAISESEGTSGRHEQYF
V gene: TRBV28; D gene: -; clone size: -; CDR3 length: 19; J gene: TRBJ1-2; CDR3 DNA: TGTGCCAGCAGAGGGACGGACGGACACACGGCTGGATGGCACTATGGCTACACCTTC; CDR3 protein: CASRGTDGHTAGWHYGYTF
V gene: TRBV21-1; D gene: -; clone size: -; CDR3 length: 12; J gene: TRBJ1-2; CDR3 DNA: TGTGCCCGAGGACAGGTAGTTGATGGCTACACCTTC; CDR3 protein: CARGQVVDGYTF
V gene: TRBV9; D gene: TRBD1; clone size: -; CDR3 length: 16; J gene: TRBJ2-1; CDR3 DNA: TGTGCCAGCAGCTTAGAGGGACAGAGCTCCTACAATGAGCAGTTCTTC; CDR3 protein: CASSLEGQSSYNEQFF
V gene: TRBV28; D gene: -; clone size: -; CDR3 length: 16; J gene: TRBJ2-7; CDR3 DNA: TGTGCCAGCAGACTTACCCAATGGGGACTGAGCTACGAGCAGTACTTC; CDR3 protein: CASRLTQWGLSYEQYF
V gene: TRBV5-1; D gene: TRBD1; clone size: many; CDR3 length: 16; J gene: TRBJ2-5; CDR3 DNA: TGCGCCAGCAGCTTGGGCGGACAGGCCCTCCAAGAGACCCAGTACTTC; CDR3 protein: CASSLGGQALQETQYF
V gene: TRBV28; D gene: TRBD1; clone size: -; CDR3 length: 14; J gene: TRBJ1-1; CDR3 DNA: TGTGCCAGCAGTTCGGGACAGGGGAGCACTGAAGCTTTCTTT; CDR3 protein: CASSSGQGSTEAFF
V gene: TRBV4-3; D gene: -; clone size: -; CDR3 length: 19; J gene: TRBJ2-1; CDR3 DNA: TGCGCCAGCAGCCAAGGGGAAGGCGTAGGGGGGAGCTCCTACAATGAGCAGTTCTTC; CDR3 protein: CASSQGEGVGGSSYNEQFF
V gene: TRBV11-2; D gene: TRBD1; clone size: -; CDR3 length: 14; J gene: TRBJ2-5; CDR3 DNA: TGTGCCAGCAGCGTATCGACAGGGGCGGAGACCCAGTACTTC; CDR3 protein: CASSVSTGAETQYF
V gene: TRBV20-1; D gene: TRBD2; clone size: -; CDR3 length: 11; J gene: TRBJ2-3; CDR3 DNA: TGCAGCGGGGAGGGAGGAGATACGCAGTATTTT; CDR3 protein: CSGEGGDTQYF
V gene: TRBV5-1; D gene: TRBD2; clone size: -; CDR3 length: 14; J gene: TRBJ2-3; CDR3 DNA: TGCGCCAGCAGCTCGACTAGCGGCACAGATACGCAGTATTTT; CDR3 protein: CASSSTSGTDTQYF
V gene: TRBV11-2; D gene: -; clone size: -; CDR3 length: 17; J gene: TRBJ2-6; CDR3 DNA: TGTGCCAGCAGCTTAGAAAAGGCGGCCGTTGGGGCCAACGTCCTGACTTTC; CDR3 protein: CASSLEKAAVGANVLTF
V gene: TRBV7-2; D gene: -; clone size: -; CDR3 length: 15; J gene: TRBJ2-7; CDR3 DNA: TGTGCCAGCAGCTTAGTAAGCTTGTCCTCCTACGAGCAGTACTTC; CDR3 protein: CASSLVSLSSYEQYF
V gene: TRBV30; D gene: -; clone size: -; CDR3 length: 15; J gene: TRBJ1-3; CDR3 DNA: TGTGCCTGGGCTCAGGGAACCAGCTCTGGAAACACCATATATTTT; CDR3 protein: CAWAQGTSSGNTIYF
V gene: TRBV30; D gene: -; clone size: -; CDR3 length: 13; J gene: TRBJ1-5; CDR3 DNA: TGTGCCTGGAGTCCCGGGACATTTCAGCCCCAGCATTTT; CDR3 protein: CAWSPGTFQPQHF
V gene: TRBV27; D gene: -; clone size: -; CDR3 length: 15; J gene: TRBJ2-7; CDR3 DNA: TGTGCCAGCCACTCCCGGGACACGGCCTTAGGGGAGCAGTACTTC; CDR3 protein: CASHSRDTALGEQYF
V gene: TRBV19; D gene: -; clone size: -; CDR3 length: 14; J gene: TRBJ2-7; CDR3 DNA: TGTGCCAGTAGTATCTGGACGGACCCCTACGAGCAGTACTTC; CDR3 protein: CASSIWTDPYEQYF
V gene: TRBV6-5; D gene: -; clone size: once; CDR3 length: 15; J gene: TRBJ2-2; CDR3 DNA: TGTGCCAGCAGTTATCTGGGACCCGCCGACGGGGAGCTGTTTTTT; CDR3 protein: CASSYLGPADGELFF
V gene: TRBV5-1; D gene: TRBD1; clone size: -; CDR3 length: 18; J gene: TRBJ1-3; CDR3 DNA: TGCGCCAGCAGCCGTGGACGGACAGGGTCCCCCTCCGGAAACACCATATATTTT; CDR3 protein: CASSRGRTGSPSGNTIYF
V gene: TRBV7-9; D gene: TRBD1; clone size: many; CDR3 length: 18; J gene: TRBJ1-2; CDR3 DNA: TGTGCCAGCAGCCACGCCACCCCTGACAGGGTTCCTGGCTATGGCTACACCTTC; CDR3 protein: CASSHATPDRVPGYGYTF
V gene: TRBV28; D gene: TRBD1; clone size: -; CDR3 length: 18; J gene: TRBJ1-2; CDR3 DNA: TGTGCCAGCAGATATCCCGGGACAGGGGGCGCCCGGTTCTATGGCTACACCTTC; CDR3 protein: CASRYPGTGGARFYGYTF
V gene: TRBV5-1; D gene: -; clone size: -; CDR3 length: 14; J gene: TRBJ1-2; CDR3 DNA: TGCGCCAGCAGCCGCGGGGACACGGAACTCGGCTACACCTTC; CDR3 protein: CASSRGDTELGYTF
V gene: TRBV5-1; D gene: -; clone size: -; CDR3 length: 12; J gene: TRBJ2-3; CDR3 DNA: TGCGCCAGCAGCTATCACCAAGATACGCAGTATTTT; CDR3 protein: CASSYHQDTQYF
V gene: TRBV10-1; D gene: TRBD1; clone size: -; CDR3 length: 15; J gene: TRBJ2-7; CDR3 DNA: TGCGCCAGCAGTCCGGGACAGGGTGGCTCCTACGAGCAGTACTTC; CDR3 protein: CASSPGQGGSYEQYF
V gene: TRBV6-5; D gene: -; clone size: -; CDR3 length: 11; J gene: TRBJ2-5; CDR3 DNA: TGTGCCAGCAACCAGGGAGAGACCCAGTACTTC; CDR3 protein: CASNQGETQYF
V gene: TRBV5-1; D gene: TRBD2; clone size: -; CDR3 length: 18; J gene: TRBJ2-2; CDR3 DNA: TGCGCCAGCAGCCGAACCGCCGGGACTAGCGGGGGGGGCGGGGAGCTGTTTTTT; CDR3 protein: CASSRTAGTSGGGGELFF